Following are 29 T cell receptor beta chains from one sample sequenced in a study of shared clonotypes between healthy human individuals. Profiled with immunoSEQ multiplex PCR; TCRdb holds only in-frame clones, not every one. Of a few million clones in the sample, approximately 95% are singletons; the top ten hold 0.39%. Material: naive CD4+ T cells from PBMCs. Subset indicated: CD45RA+ positively selected. These receptors all stem from a young man in good health. Some clones in this sample may be carry-over from other donors' samples.

This chain uses TRBV2 with TRBJ2-3; no firm D call. Between the trimmed V and J ends, which lost 0 bases and 5 bases, there was a span of 6 bases. CDR1 and CDR2 (germline): SNHLY, FYNNEI. The CDR3 length is 13 residues. For the CDR3, the DNA is TGTGCCAGCAGTGAAGCCTTCGGAGATACGCAGTATTTT. Protein product: CASSEAFGDTQYF.

V and J are TRBV5-1 and TRBJ2-7; 8 nucleotides align to TRBD1. This CDR3 is 15 amino acids long. V shed 4 bases, J shed 5 bases, and the junction held 11 bases outside the gene matches. Germline V gene sequence: CDR1 SGHRS, CDR2 YFSETQ. The CDR3 protein is CASSALSRTGNEQYF. The CDR3 DNA reads TGCGCCAGCAGCGCCTTATCTCGGACAGGGAACGAGCAGTACTTC.

Note on this clone: The conserved phenylalanine or tryptophan is not found at the CDR3 terminus, so this likely reflects a read error. The chain links TRBV28 to TRBJ1-2, with TRBD1 identical over 9 bases. This CDR3 region has 13 residues. CDR1 and CDR2 (germline): MDHEN, SYDVKM. J lost 7 bases, V lost 10 bases, and 10 bases had no gene match. CDR3 residues: CAIASGQGAGYTS. DNA of the CDR3: TGTGCCATCGCATCGGGACAGGGTGCTGGCTACACCTCC.

J is TRBJ2-2 and V is TRBV29-1; 9 bases fit TRBD1. CDR1 and CDR2 (germline): SQVTM, ANQGSEA. The trim removed 7 bases at V and 5 bases at J, leaving 8 bases unmatched. The CDR3 length is 14 residues. CDR3 nucleotide sequence: TGCAGCGCGTACAGGGGGCGCGGTACCGGGGAGCTGTTTTTT. This codes for CSAYRGRGTGELFF.

This clone was found once. CDR3 amino acids: CASSLVAGGPSTDTQYF. The CDR3 coding sequence is TGCGCCAGCAGCTTAGTAGCGGGAGGGCCCAGCACAGATACGCAGTATTTT. J is TRBJ2-3 and V is TRBV5-1; 11 bases fit TRBD2. After removal of 2 bases from V and 0 bases from J, the junction contained 5 bases not matched to a gene. CDR3 length: 17 amino acids. Germline CDR1 SGHRS, CDR2 YFSETQ.

This rearrangement joins TRBV30 to TRBJ2-1, with D perhaps TRBD2 (7 bases). There are 16 residues in the CDR3. Germline lookup yields CDR1 GTSNPN and CDR2 SVGIG (reference sequence). The ends were cut back, 5 bases at V and 5 bases at J, with 22 bases in the middle. The CDR3 DNA reads TGTGCCTGGTTCTGGGGGGGGCAGGGAAAAGACAATGAGCAGTTCTTC. Translating gives CAWFWGGQGKDNEQFF. Variable domain in full (rest from reference TRBV30 and TRBJ2-1): SQTIHQWPATLVQPVGSPLSLECTVEGTSNPNLYWYRQAAGRGLQLLFYSVGIGQISSEVPQNLSASRPQDRQFILSSKKLLLSDSGFYLCAWFWGGQGKDNEQFFGPGTRLTVL.

The V call is TRBV30, the J call TRBJ2-7; TRBD2 is a possible D gene (6 bases). The CDR3 consists of 15 residues. Germline V lookup: CDR1 GTSNPN, CDR2 SVGIG (reference sequence). V was pared by 2 bases and J by 1 base, with 15 bases between. This CDR3 is CAWSTGGGTSYEQYF. CDR3 nucleotides: TGTGCCTGGAGTACCGGTGGCGGGACTTCCTACGAGCAGTACTTC.

The chain carries TRBV5-1 and TRBJ2-2; TRBD1 is a possible D gene (6 bases). Germline values: CDR1 SGHRS, CDR2 YFSETQ. The CDR3 extends over 15 amino acids. V dropped 0 bases and J dropped 4 bases, with 10 bases sitting between them. Here the CDR3 reads CASSLDRAATGELFF. The CDR3 nucleotides are TGCGCCAGCAGCTTGGACAGGGCGGCCACCGGGGAGCTGTTTTTT. Supplemented by reference TRBV5-1 and TRBJ2-2, the full variable domain reads KAGVTQTPRYLIKTRGQQVTLSCSPISGHRSVSWYQQTPGQGLQFLFEYFSETQRNKGNFPGRFSGRQFSNSRSEMNVSTLELGDSALYLCASSLDRAATGELFFGEGSRLTVL.

The chain combines TRBV30 with TRBJ2-5; D remains unclear. The J call could be wrong; TRBJ2-7 is a better fit for the DNA end. CDR1 GTSNPN and CDR2 SVGIG come from the germline V gene (reference sequence). This CDR3 is 11 amino acids long. The CDR3 spells CAWGSYYEQYF. The CDR3 DNA is TGTGCCTGGGGCAGCTACTACGAGCAGTACTTC.

CDR3 sequence reads: CASSFGPAATNEKLFF. The CDR3 DNA reads as TGCGCCAGCAGCTTTGGGCCGGCAGCAACTAATGAAAAACTGTTTTTT. This sequence joins TRBV5-1 and TRBJ1-4; D call uncertain. This CDR3 is built from 16 residues. V was trimmed by 2 bases and J by 0 bases, leaving 11 bases between them. Germline V lookup: CDR1 SGHRS, CDR2 YFSETQ.

CDR3 amino acids: CASSSRSGVTNEKLFF. In nucleotides, the CDR3 is TGTGCCAGCAGCTCCCGATCAGGGGTGACTAATGAAAAACTGTTTTTT. The V call is TRBV7-9, the J call TRBJ1-4; the D gene is possibly TRBD1 (6 bases). The CDR3 runs to 16 residues. Between the trimmed V and J ends, which lost 4 bases and 2 bases, there was a span of 14 bases. Germline-derived CDR1 and CDR2 are SEHNR and FQNEAQ (reference sequence).

Worth noting for this clone: Other DNA sequences of this sample code for an identical CDR3. The chain is built from TRBV4-2 and TRBJ2-3, with D perhaps assigned TRBD1 or TRBD2 (5 bases each). Trimming cost V 1 base and J 6 bases, with 11 bases left between them. The CDR3 is 14 residues long. CDR1 LGHNA and CDR2 YNFKEQ come from the germline V gene. In nucleotides, the CDR3 is TGTGCCAGCAGCCAAGGGACCGGGACGGATACGCAGTATTTT. It yields the protein CASSQGTGTDTQYF.

V gene TRBV28 combines with J gene TRBJ2-1; 7 bases map to TRBD2. CDR3 length equals 14 residues. The V segment lost 4 bases and the J segment 7 bases; nucleotides outside the gene matches: 7. Germline V CDR1 and CDR2: MDHEN, SYDVKM. The CDR3 DNA follows: TGTGCCAGCAGTTGGACCGGGACTATAAATGAGCAGTTCTTC. Its protein is CASSWTGTINEQFF.

The chain employs TRBV6-6 and TRBJ2-7; a possible D gene is TRBD1 (6 bases). The ends were cut back, 4 bases at V and 2 bases at J, with 15 bases in the middle. CDR1 is MNHNY, CDR2 SVGAGI, per germline (reference sequence). The CDR3 contains 15 residues. The CDR3 loop is CASSFPPGQTYEQYF. In nucleotides, the CDR3 is TGTGCCAGCAGTTTCCCGCCGGGACAAACCTACGAGCAGTACTTC.

The V and J genes are TRBV5-6 and TRBJ1-1, with TRBD1 as a possible D gene (5 bases). In germline, CDR1 is SGHDT, CDR2 YYEEEE. The V and J ends lost 3 bases and 4 bases respectively, with 16 bases between them. The CDR3 sequence is 15 residues long. The CDR3 nucleotides read TGTGCCAGCAGCTCCGGGACCGGGGCTAGCACTGAAGCTTTCTTT. Translating gives CASSSGTGASTEAFF.

Turning to this clone: The sample holds other DNA sequences that translate to the same CDR3. The V and J genes are TRBV5-1 and TRBJ2-3; 7 nucleotides agree with TRBD1. Germline V lookup: CDR1 SGHRS, CDR2 YFSETQ. There are 14 residues in the CDR3. After removal of 2 bases from V and 2 bases from J, the junction contained 2 bases not matched to a gene. As DNA, the CDR3 is TGCGCCAGCAGCTTCGGACAGGACACAGATACGCAGTATTTT. It encodes CASSFGQDTDTQYF.

This sequence joins TRBV5-1 and TRBJ1-1; 8 nucleotides line up with TRBD1. CDR3 length equals 17 residues. With V trimmed by 5 bases and J by 4 bases, 16 bases remained unmatched. The germline V gene has CDR1 SGHRS and CDR2 YFSETQ. CDR3 sequence: CASRPQGARLGGTEAFF. The CDR3 DNA sequence: TGCGCCAGCAGACCCCAGGGGGCGCGATTAGGAGGCACTGAAGCTTTCTTT.

The rearrangement links TRBV7-9 to TRBJ1-2; TRBD1 matches 7 bases. CDR1 is SEHNR and CDR2 is FQNEAQ in the germline V gene (reference sequence). The CDR3 has 13 residues. Trimming took 1 base from V and 7 from J; bases not matched to a gene: 3. The chain's CDR3 is CASSLGQGGGYTF. The DNA of the CDR3 is TGTGCCAGCAGCTTAGGACAGGGCGGTGGCTACACCTTC.

This chain links TRBV4-3 with TRBJ2-2; D is possibly TRBD1 (6 bases). The CDR3 covers 17 residues. Germline V gene sequence: CDR1 LGHNA, CDR2 YSLEER. V was shortened by 4 bases and J by 6 bases, with 21 bases between the two germline ends. In nucleotides, the CDR3 is TGCGCCAGCAGCCTGCTGGGGGACACCGGGTTCGCCGGGGAGCTGTTTTTT. Translated, it gives CASSLLGDTGFAGELFF.

This rearrangement joins TRBV28 to TRBJ2-7, with D possibly TRBD1 on 6 matching bases. The CDR3 covers 21 residues. Trimming left V 3 bases short and J 1 base short, with 31 bases between. Germline CDR1 and CDR2: MDHEN and SYDVKM. The CDR3 sequence: CASSFSMVGFFASGESYEQYF. The CDR3 DNA reads TGTGCCAGCAGTTTTAGTATGGTTGGTTTTTTTGCGTCAGGGGAGTCCTACGAGCAGTACTTC.

The sample holds a few counts of this clone. The V call is TRBV28, the J call TRBJ1-5; tentatively, D is TRBD1 (6 bases). Per germline, CDR1 MDHEN and CDR2 SYDVKM. The germline V and J ends were trimmed by 4 bases and 6 bases, with 19 bases remaining between them. The CDR3 length is 16 residues. In DNA form, the CDR3 reads TGTGCCAGCAGTTCCGAAGGGGGGTTGGTCGGTCAGCCCCAGCATTTT. As protein: CASSSEGGLVGQPQHF. Full variable domain (missing parts from reference TRBV28 and TRBJ1-5): DVKVTQSSRYLVKRTGEKVFLECVQDMDHENMFWYRQDPGLGLRLIYFSYDVKMKEKGDIPEGYSVSREKKERFSLILESASTNQTSMYLCASSSEGGLVGQPQHFGDGTRLSIL.

The J gene is TRBJ2-1, the V gene TRBV28; D is perhaps TRBD1 (7 bases). V lost 4 bases, J lost 8 bases, and 27 bases lay in between. The germline V gene has CDR1 MDHEN and CDR2 SYDVKM. This CDR3 has 18 residues. Here the CDR3 reads CASSSIAGWDSRLHEQFF. CDR3 bases: TGTGCCAGCAGTTCTATTGCGGGGTGGGACAGTAGGCTCCATGAGCAGTTCTTC. The whole variable domain, remainder taken from reference TRBV28 and TRBJ2-1, is DVKVTQSSRYLVKRTGEKVFLECVQDMDHENMFWYRQDPGLGLRLIYFSYDVKMKEKGDIPEGYSVSREKKERFSLILESASTNQTSMYLCASSSIAGWDSRLHEQFFGPGTRLTVL.

In regard to this clone: The sample has other DNA sequences that encode this CDR3 too. The V call is TRBV28, the J call TRBJ1-1; D might be TRBD1 (5 bases). Germline V CDR1 and CDR2: MDHEN, SYDVKM. Trimming pared 2 bases from V and 2 bases from J, leaving 6 bases between. CDR3 length: 13 residues. The CDR3 protein is CASSLRGNTEAFF. As DNA, the CDR3 is TGTGCCAGCAGTTTAAGGGGAAACACTGAAGCTTTCTTT.

The count of this clone is one. The gene calls are TRBV6-5 and TRBJ2-3; 7 bases match TRBD2. The CDR3 contains 15 residues. Unmatched junction bases numbered 7, after V lost 7 bases and J lost 0 bases. CDR1 and CDR2 from the germline V gene are MNHEY and SVGAGI. CDR3 sequence reads: CASTIAGPSTDTQYF. The CDR3, as DNA: TGTGCCAGCACCATAGCGGGCCCAAGCACAGATACGCAGTATTTT.

The CDR3 is CASSLGQGVVNEQFF. CDR3 nucleotides: TGCGCCAGCAGCCTCGGACAGGGGGTGGTCAATGAGCAGTTCTTC. The chain has TRBV4-1 and TRBJ2-1, with TRBD1 identical over 10 bases. The CDR3 has 15 amino acids. The germline gives CDR1 MGHRA, CDR2 YSYEKL. Trimming took 4 bases from V and 6 from J; bases not matched to a gene: 6.

The V and J genes are TRBV11-2 and TRBJ2-7; a weak D match, TRBD2 (5 bases). This CDR3 is built from 16 residues. Germline CDR1 and CDR2: SGHAT and FQNNGV. Deletions cut 7 bases from V and 0 bases from J, with 19 bases between. For the CDR3, the DNA is TGTGCCAGCAACAATCTCCGAGGGAAACACTCCTACGAGCAGTACTTC. This encodes CASNNLRGKHSYEQYF.

The V and J genes are TRBV11-2 and TRBJ2-7, with 9 bases matching TRBD1. CDR1 is SGHAT, CDR2 FQNNGV, per germline. The CDR3 is 14 residues long. V shed 5 bases, J shed 6 bases, and the junction held 8 bases outside the gene matches. CDR3 amino acids: CASSQGQGAPEQYF. The DNA of the CDR3 is TGTGCCAGCAGCCAGGGACAGGGTGCCCCCGAGCAGTACTTC. The full variable domain, rest sourced from reference TRBV11-2 and TRBJ2-7, is EAGVAQSPRYKIIEKRQSVAFWCNPISGHATLYWYQQILGQGPKLLIQFQNNGVVDDSQLPKDRFSAERLKGVDSTLKIQPAKLEDSAVYLCASSQGQGAPEQYFGPGTRLTVT.

This chain connects TRBV2 to TRBJ1-1, with TRBD1 matching over 7 bases. With V trimmed by 5 bases and J by 11 bases, 8 bases remained unmatched. Germline V gives CDR1 SNHLY, CDR2 FYNNEI. The CDR3 sequence is 12 residues long. The CDR3 protein is CASSWDSKKAFF. The CDR3 region has the DNA TGTGCCAGCAGTTGGGACAGCAAGAAGGCTTTCTTT.

The V gene is TRBV7-6, the J gene TRBJ1-4; 8 bases line up with TRBD1. Germline lookup yields CDR1 SGHVS and CDR2 FNYEAQ. V gave up 5 bases and J gave up 5 bases; unmatched junction bases: 7. The CDR3 sequence is 15 residues long. The CDR3 sequence is CASSAETGVNEKLFF. The CDR3 bases are TGTGCCAGCAGCGCCGAGACAGGGGTCAATGAAAAACTGTTTTTT. Variable domain in full (rest from reference TRBV7-6 and TRBJ1-4): GAGVSQSPRYKVTKRGQDVALRCDPISGHVSLYWYRQALGQGPEFLTYFNYEAQQDKSGLPNDRFSAERPEGSISTLTIQRTEQRDSAMYRCASSAETGVNEKLFFGSGTQLSVL.